This T cell receptor (beta chain) was sequenced for a study of cytomegalovirus exposure and HLA in healthy donors (dated by TCRdb to about 2017). Turning to the overall study: According to an earlier analysis of several hundred of the donors, some 180 million T cells yielded roughly 110 million unique TCR beta sequences and approximately 300 Gb of sequence data. The study combined high-throughput TCR immunosequencing, statistical association of individual TCRs with disease status, and machine learning to predict cytomegalovirus infection status. Class I and class II HLA loci were covered by the typing at four-digit resolution. To study patterns of TCR occurrence, a later analysis re-analyzed previously published TCR beta repertoires from 650 to 750 donors and added high-resolution HLA genotyping. Among the approximately 420 genotyped donors, approximately 76% belonged to the genetic ancestry cluster associated with self-reported Caucasian donors. A separate validation cohort of approximately 130 different subjects was used in addition to the roughly 700-subject first cohort. All discovery cohort repertoires had been generated using a single sequencing platform. Approximately 300 gigabases of sequencing data and about 92 million unique TCR sequences made up an early release that covered 500 to 650 HLA-typed donors. In the later analysis, no new phenotypic data were used to find candidate immune exposures; instead, reliance was placed on TCR beta sequences and their occurrence across donors. In a later genetic analysis, genome-wide SNP genotypes for about 55% of the roughly 670 donors were used, and that subset was treated as a discovery cohort. The number of donors typed differed by locus, with 629-630 for A, B, C, DRB1 and DQB1, 522 for DQA1, 600 to 610 for DPA1, and 400 to 490 for DPB1. Four or five DR-DQ haplotypes were treated as single units for association and clustering because of strong linkage in the cohort. The T cell repertoires of 700 or so subjects were profiled by immunosequencing and related to cytomegalovirus serostatus. The study aimed to test whether signatures of past pathogen exposure could be identified by cataloging public T cell receptors. An earlier analysis of around 540 of the donors applied high-throughput TCR beta sequencing to assess whether each TCR beta V gene segment acted as functional or pseudogenic. Across roughly 420 genotyped donors of the cohort, an average of about 220,000 unique TCR beta nucleotide sequences per donor were sequenced, and approximately 19% of those sequences were non-productive. Donor age, sex, ethnicity and CMV serostatus were collected together with the repertoire data. Points the paper makes about the study in general: In an earlier analysis of roughly 500 of the donors, most TCR beta V segments appeared in productive rearrangements about 87% or about 30% of the time, broadly matching IMGT annotations. In a later analysis, about 16,000 TCR beta sequences were associated with specific HLA alleles at a false discovery rate of 0.05. Because HLA typing was missing for some donors at each locus, association tests included only the typed subset. In the study, about 150 TCR beta chains were listed as associated with cytomegalovirus. The authors suggested that the approach could potentially be generalized to other disease states and immunological phenotypes. Immune exposure information for the cohort was limited to CMV serostatus. A later analysis found that TCR association rates varied across HLA loci, with DRB1 alleles showing the most associated TCRs and HLA-C alleles the fewest. In a later analysis, most CMV-associated TCR beta chains were found to appear HLA-restricted, with HLA associations seemingly driven largely by CMV exposure. Only TCR beta chains were sequenced in this cohort, and the absence of alpha or paired-chain data limited detectable features. In vitro tests confirmed that a few of the cytomegalovirus-associated TCR beta chains recognize cytomegalovirus antigens. Across donors, most TCR sequences were observed very rarely, whereas some public TCRs were present in many individuals. A further reported finding was that TCR beta sequences accurately predicted the HLA-A and HLA-B alleles for most subjects in the first cohort. Correlated functional status among segregating V segments might reflect linkage disequilibrium, but an unknown experimental factor could not be ruled out. Presence/absence analyses assumed roughly uniform sequencing depth across donors, an assumption that may not hold. Assigning TCR associations to individual alleles was difficult when HLA alleles, especially DR and DQ, strongly co-occurred. Because counts were too low, fewer than 20 rarely observed V segments, including chromosome 9 orphons, were excluded from the earlier analysis of 587 of the donors. In both the original and validation cohorts, the classifier was reported to diagnose cytomegalovirus status with high specificity and sensitivity. An association between a missense DCLRE1C variant and V-gene and J-gene trimming of TCR beta chains was found in a later genetic analysis and replicated in an independent cohort. Because the 87-base-pair reads could not distinguish some IMGT-functional V segments, including TRBV6-2 and TRBV6-3, those segments were excluded. According to a later analysis, parvovirus B19, influenza, CMV and Epstein-Barr virus appeared linked to several top co-occurrence clusters. The sequencing pipeline was judged likely to have produced a cluster of highly shared sequence variants as a technical artifact. Compared with the approximately 720-donor mean, donors in an Asian-associated ancestry cluster had fewer N-insertions in productive TCRs, according to a later genetic analysis. A later analysis found that HLA-associated TCR beta chains were more clonally expanded and had lower generation probabilities than equally common non-associated chains.

The library came from the immunoSEQ multiplex PCR assay. The multiplex PCR relied on a mix of 60 forward primers for TCR Vbeta segments and 13 reverse primers for TCR Jbeta segments. The CDR3 region of rearranged TCR beta genes was amplified from genomic DNA with a multiplex PCR assay. The Illumina HiSeq System was used to sequence the amplified TCR beta libraries as 87-base-pair reads. As for the original processing: Across the 600 to 700 repertoires, a later analysis counted approximately 75 million unique TCR beta chains, around 11 million of which were shared by at least two donors. Raw reads were error-corrected and collapsed into unique sequences by a nearest-neighbor algorithm in which closely related sequences were merged to remove PCR and sequencing errors. To assign V, D and J gene segments, CDR3 sequences were aligned to IMGT reference sequences. For a sequence to be retained, a match of at least six nucleotides to both a V gene segment and a J gene segment was required. A rearrangement counted as productive if the CDR3 had no stop codons and remained in frame with V and J, and every other rearrangement counted as non-productive. CDR3 was defined by IMGT convention, running from the second conserved V-encoded cysteine to the conserved J-encoded phenylalanine. Sequences without an unambiguous match to a single V gene segment were excluded from the earlier analysis of several hundred of the donors. An earlier analysis of 587 of the donors classified V segments as functional when productive rearrangements were above 56.7% and as segregating when the standard deviation between donors was above 5%. A statistical classification framework was built for diagnosing cytomegalovirus status from the catalog of TCR beta chain sequences. In a later analysis, TCR nucleotide sequences were compared against IMGT/GENE-DB human TR gene sequences so that V and J genes could be assigned. The TCRdist pipeline was used in a later analysis to assign CDR3 sequences and most-parsimonious VDJ recombination scenarios. In a later analysis, every TCR beta chain was defined by the combination of its CDR3 amino acid sequence and its V-gene family, and reads without a unique V-gene family were dropped. In a later analysis, some 600 highly shared, low-generation-probability nucleotide sequences were removed to address suspected cross-contamination and a sequencing artifact. A later analysis calculated a clonal expansion index for each public chain from normalized within-repertoire ranks of inferred template counts. Generation probabilities in a later analysis came from a VDJ recombination model fitted to out-of-frame rearrangements, and those results were checked against IGoR. Hypergeometric tests were used in a later analysis to score TCR-TCR, TCR-HLA and TCR-CMV co-occurrence, with a repertoire-size bias correction applied to the TCR pairs. False discovery rates were estimated in a later analysis by permuting HLA or CMV assignments 20 times. A later analysis grouped co-occurring TCRs with DBSCAN, adding TCRdist sequence similarity when clustering within HLA-allele-positive subsets. Repertoires with fewer than 30,000 or more than 120,000 public chains were left out of co-occurrence clustering, as were roughly five repertoires with anomalous nucleotide sharing. TCRdb took over this immuneACCESS table, retaining in-frame rearrangements with V and J assigned. Such tables are incomplete; in checked studies, under half of the missing clones stem from an unresolved V gene, and the remainder is unexplained. For V, J and clone size, that table is used; D and trimming come from the DNA. In this sample the table shows 100,000 to 120,000 clones, 69% of which occur a single time. The top ten clonotypes cover approximately 3% of the sample.

Comment on this clone: Its binding antigen is unknown. One base away there is no much larger clone; base qualities are not given.

In total, 630 or so healthy bone marrow donors made up the cohort. At the time of sampling, every cohort member was nominally healthy, though immune exposures that went unrecorded were likely present. The donor was CMV seronegative and belonged to the group of 320 or so seronegative cohort members. Each donor provided a peripheral blood sample, and peripheral blood mononuclear cells were used for TCR beta sequencing. Genomic DNA was extracted from the blood cell samples with the Qiagen DNeasy Blood Extraction Kit. At the junction V is shortened by 10 bases and J by 4 bases, with 14 bases in between. The CDR3 measures 12 amino acids from cysteine to phenylalanine. Only the CDR3 portion is preserved as DNA: 36 bases, with reading frame beginning at the first base. CDR1 and CDR2, per the germline V gene (reference sequence), are LNHDA and SQIVND.

The sequence derives from a man aged 30-40 years in good health and CMV-seronegative. Sequencing input: PBMCs. The chain employs TRBV19 and TRBJ2-7, with a weak D call of TRBD1 (6 bases match). The DNA is TGTGCCACCCTAGGGGGACAATACGAGCAGTACTTC. It specifies CATLGGQYEQYF.